Following are 16 T cell receptor beta chains from one sample sequenced in a study of T cell responses to AZD1222 COVID-19 vaccine (dated by TCRdb to the early 2020s). Libraries were made using the immunoSEQ multiplex PCR assay. TCRdb obtained this table from immuneACCESS and retained in-frame rearrangements with V and J assigned. These tables miss some clones; where compared with another copy, unresolved V genes account for less than half of the shortfall, and the remainder is unexplained. The sample yields 150,000 to 200,000 clones; 92% were counted once. Of the sample, 1% to 1.5% is held by the ten largest clones. In light of the paper, this sample's time point label describes: about 28 days (+/-7) after the second vaccine dose. The specimen was peripheral blood, collected 28 days after the second AZD1222 dose. Receptor source: an adult who received the AZD1222 COVID-19 vaccine.

The chain recombines TRBV6-5 with TRBJ1-1, with D possibly matching TRBD1 (5 bases). The CDR3 has 15 residues. The germline gives CDR1 MNHEY, CDR2 SVGAGI. V lost 0 bases, J lost 4 bases, and 12 bases lay in between. The CDR3 DNA is TGTGCCAGCAGTTACTCGACAGTCGGAGGCACTGAAGCTTTCTTT. Translating it yields CASSYSTVGGTEAFF.

This clone was seen a few times. The CDR3 DNA follows: TGTGCCAGCAGCCCTAGGGGCGGCGTGGGGGACGAGCAGTACTTC. Protein: CASSPRGGVGDEQYF. This sequence joins TRBV7-9 and TRBJ2-7; D may be TRBD1 or TRBD2 (5 bases each). V was shortened by 5 bases and J by 5 bases, with 19 bases between the two germline ends. The V gene's germline CDR1 is SEHNR and CDR2 FQNEAQ (reference sequence). The CDR3 covers 15 residues.

The chain joins TRBV28 to TRBJ1-2; the D is unclear. The germline V and J ends were trimmed by 3 bases and 0 bases, with 14 bases remaining between them. The CDR3 spans 16 residues. Germline loops: CDR1 MDHEN, CDR2 SYDVKM. CDR3 region: CASSFKNRITNYGYTF. The CDR3 DNA reads as TGTGCCAGCAGTTTTAAAAACCGAATCACTAACTATGGCTACACCTTC.

The gene calls are TRBV30 and TRBJ1-5; D is ambiguous. The CDR3 is 12 amino acids. V lost 0 bases and J lost 5, with 5 bases in between. Germline assignment: CDR1 GTSNPN and CDR2 SVGIG (reference sequence). CDR3 region: CAWSVGHQPQHF. DNA of the CDR3: TGTGCCTGGAGTGTAGGTCATCAGCCCCAGCATTTT.

The rearrangement uses TRBV23-1 and TRBJ2-7, with D tentatively TRBD2 (6 bases). TRBV23-1 is reported as an ORF; its role is uncertain. The V gene lost 4 bases and the J gene lost 4 bases, with 17 bases spanning the gap. The CDR3 extends over 15 amino acids. DNA for the CDR3: TGCGCCAGCAGTCGGCAGGGTGGGGGGTTTTACGAGCAGTACTTC. It translates to CASSRQGGGFYEQYF.

The CDR3 DNA is TGTGCCAGTAGCCAAAGACCGGGGGATGGATACAATGAGCAGTTCTTC. Encoded protein: CASSQRPGDGYNEQFF. V gene TRBV19 combines with J gene TRBJ2-1; tentatively, D is TRBD2 (6 bases). The CDR3 spans 16 residues. Deletions cut 6 bases from V and 4 bases from J, with 19 bases between. Germline V gene lookup returns CDR1 LNHDA and CDR2 SQIVND (reference sequence).

V gene TRBV9 combines with J gene TRBJ2-6; D is tentatively TRBD1 or TRBD2 (6 bases each). Germline V gene data show CDR1 as SGDLS and CDR2 as YYNGEE. The CDR3 has 15 residues. The V gene lost 2 bases and the J gene lost 2 bases, with 8 bases spanning the gap. The CDR3 sequence: CASSVGGTGANVLTF. DNA for the CDR3: TGTGCCAGCAGCGTCGGGGGCACTGGGGCCAACGTCCTGACTTTC.

V is TRBV10-1 and J is TRBJ2-3; 8 bases are shared with TRBD1. Germline V lookup: CDR1 WNHNN, CDR2 SYGVQD (reference sequence). CDR3 length: 16 amino acids. V gave up 0 bases and J gave up 2 bases; unmatched junction bases: 4. CDR3 nucleotides: TGCGCCAGCAGTGAGTCGTCAGGGGGCTCCACAGATACGCAGTATTTT. Protein product: CASSESSGGSTDTQYF.

This chain joins TRBV5-1 and TRBJ1-1; D gene unclear. Germline CDR1 is SGHRS and CDR2 is YFSETQ. The CDR3 covers 13 residues. The V and J ends lost 3 bases and 2 bases respectively, with 8 bases between them. The CDR3: CASSWTRNTEAFF. The CDR3, as DNA: TGCGCCAGCAGCTGGACGCGAAACACTGAAGCTTTCTTT.

The V gene is TRBV29-1, the J gene TRBJ2-3, with TRBD1 identical over 7 bases. The CDR3 consists of 19 residues. After removal of 1 base from V and 2 bases from J, the junction contained 18 bases not matched to a gene. Per the germline V gene, CDR1 is SQVTM and CDR2 is ANQGSEA. CDR3 residues: CSVEAGESPQGVFTDTQYF. The CDR3, as DNA: TGCAGCGTTGAAGCAGGAGAGTCTCCGCAGGGGGTTTTCACAGATACGCAGTATTTT.

The rearrangement links TRBV9 to TRBJ2-1; weak D call: TRBD2 (6 bases). The CDR3 runs to 16 residues. Germline V CDR1 and CDR2: SGDLS, YYNGEE. V lost 0 bases and J lost 1, with 11 bases in between. The CDR3 bases are TGTGCCAGCAGCGTAGTGGGGCGGGGATCCTACAATGAGCAGTTCTTC. Encoded protein: CASSVVGRGSYNEQFF.

The gene calls are TRBV28 and TRBJ2-7, with D possibly being TRBD1 (6 bases). CDR1 and CDR2 from the germline V gene are MDHEN and SYDVKM. The CDR3 is 16 residues long. Between the trimmed V and J ends, which lost 6 bases and 2 bases, there was a span of 20 bases. In DNA form, the CDR3 reads TGTGCCAGCAGCCCCGCGGGCGGACAGTTCACCTACGAGCAGTACTTC. This encodes CASSPAGGQFTYEQYF. The full variable domain, rest sourced from reference TRBV28 and TRBJ2-7, is DVKVTQSSRYLVKRTGEKVFLECVQDMDHENMFWYRQDPGLGLRLIYFSYDVKMKEKGDIPEGYSVSREKKERFSLILESASTNQTSMYLCASSPAGGQFTYEQYFGPGTRLTVT.

The chain combines TRBV6-1 with TRBJ1-5; 8 bases match TRBD1. Germline assignment: CDR1 MNHNS and CDR2 SASEGT. The CDR3 covers 16 residues. The J segment lost 0 bases and the V segment lost 4 bases, leaving 5 bases of the junction unmatched. In nucleotides, the CDR3 is TGTGCCAGCAGTGCCAGGACAGGGAATAGCAATCAGCCCCAGCATTTT. As protein: CASSARTGNSNQPQHF.

Regarding this clone: This is likely a read error, given that the CDR3 carries no conserved phenylalanine or tryptophan at its end. The DNA is omitted, as the CDR3 cannot be located on it reliably, and the CDR3 follows TCRdb's listing. The chain joins TRBV24-1 to TRBJ1-1; TRBD1, the D gene given by the table, was not confirmed from the DNA. CDR1 is KGHDR, CDR2 SFDVKD, per germline. The CDR3 comprises 9 residues, both ends counted. Here the CDR3 reads CATSDLRVV.

The rearrangement links TRBV10-3 to TRBJ2-1; D remains ambiguous. Germline loops: CDR1 ENHRY, CDR2 SYGVKD. The V and J ends lost 6 bases and 5 bases respectively, with 14 bases between them. The length of the CDR3 is 14 residues. This CDR3 is CAISRLESHNEQFF. CDR3 coding DNA: TGTGCCATCAGCCGGCTAGAATCCCACAATGAGCAGTTCTTC.

The chain's CDR3 is CASRPGTGNYNEQFF. Written as DNA, the CDR3 is TGTGCCAGTAGACCCGGGACAGGGAATTACAATGAGCAGTTCTTC. The rearrangement uses TRBV27 and TRBJ2-1; 9 positions match TRBD1. J was trimmed by 4 bases and V by 9 bases; bases with no gene match: 10. The CDR3 covers 15 residues. CDR1 is MNHEY and CDR2 is SMNVEV in the germline V gene (reference sequence).